This record looks at one T cell receptor (beta chain) sequence and its context. Its target is not known. These data belong to a study of vaccination and CD4 T cells after COVID-19. Looking at the study overall: With 10 or so mild cases and one severe, convalescent patients were SARS-CoV-2 positive by nasal swab PCR.

Oncomine TCR Beta short-read sequencing was applied to DNA from cultured CD4+ T cells. TCRdb recomputed calls from the PCR reads with MiXCR, one row per CDR3 protein. The sample carries about 11,000 distinct CDR3 sequences, roughly 73% recorded once. Indicated treatment: approximately nine-day PBMC culture with coronavirus spike peptide pools or control peptides (ViraFEST assay). ViraFEST used peptide pools to expand antigen-specific T cells and subsequently sequenced their TCRs. Sequenced: CD4+ T cells from blood, cultured in vitro. This sequence originates from a human donor who had recovered from COVID-19.

In DNA form, the CDR3 reads TGTGCCAGCAGCCAACCCCTAGCGGGAGCTGGCGGGGAGCTGTTTTTT. It translates to CASSQPLAGAGGELFF. This sequence joins TRBV7-3 and TRBJ2-2, with 10 bases identical to TRBD2. The CDR3 has 16 residues. CDR1 is SGHTA and CDR2 is FQGTGA in the germline V gene. J gave up 7 bases and V 5 bases, and 10 bases lay outside the gene matches.